This is a list of T cell receptor beta chains from one sample in a study of blood T cell repertoires in COVID-19. This table comes from immunoSEQ multiplex PCR, and its TCRdb copy is limited to in-frame clones, with some not included. The sample carries roughly 120,000 clones, about 83% recorded once. Input material: peripheral blood. These receptors were collected from a man aged 70 or older with acute or convalescent COVID-19. The CDR3 runs from the conserved cysteine through the conserved F or W. A D gene is named only where the DNA matches it firmly. Part of the rows lack a size; the others show once, few, many or a class for expanded clones.

d_call	j_call	v_call	clone_size	cdr3_length	cdr3_aa	cdr3_nt
TRBD1	TRBJ2-5	TRBV9	NA	15	CASSVGTGGTETQYF	TGTGCCAGCAGCGTAGGGACAGGGGGCACGGAGACCCAGTACTTC
TRBD1	TRBJ2-7	TRBV7-2	NA	14	CASSSGTGSYEQYF	TGTGCCAGCAGCTCCGGGACAGGGTCCTACGAGCAGTACTTC
NA	TRBJ1-1	TRBV6-2/TRBV6-3	NA	14	CASSPLGDHTEAFF	TGTGCCAGCAGTCCCCTGGGAGATCACACTGAAGCTTTCTTT
TRBD2	TRBJ2-7	TRBV28	few	16	CASSFPSGGLRYEQYF	TGTGCCAGCAGTTTCCCCTCGGGGGGACTCCGCTACGAGCAGTACTTC
TRBD1	TRBJ2-7	TRBV28	NA	16	CASSSPRQGVLYEQYF	TGTGCCAGCAGTTCCCCTCGACAGGGCGTACTCTACGAGCAGTACTTC
NA	TRBJ2-1	TRBV30	few	16	CAWSDGDGTGIGEQFF	TGTGCCTGGAGCGACGGAGATGGTACCGGGATCGGTGAGCAGTTCTTC
TRBD2	TRBJ2-1	TRBV7-2	NA	15	CASSPSGQSYNEQFF	TGTGCCAGCAGCCCTAGCGGCCAATCCTACAATGAGCAGTTCTTC
TRBD2	TRBJ2-1	TRBV5-1	NA	15	CASSFSGTGDNEQFF	TGCGCCAGCAGTTTTAGCGGGACTGGGGACAATGAGCAGTTCTTC
NA	TRBJ2-3	TRBV9	once	15	CASSVVGVWTDTQYF	TGTGCCAGCAGCGTAGTGGGAGTATGGACAGATACGCAGTATTTT
NA	TRBJ2-7	TRBV29-1	NA	14	CSVEWANARYEQYF	TGCAGCGTTGAATGGGCGAATGCCCGCTACGAGCAGTACTTC
NA	TRBJ2-1	TRBV18	NA	13	CASSPFQADEQFF	TGTGCCAGCTCACCATTTCAGGCCGATGAGCAGTTCTTC
NA	TRBJ2-1	TRBV24-1	NA	16	CATSDTGGPRGNEQFF	TGTGCCACCAGTGATACGGGGGGACCAAGGGGGAATGAGCAGTTCTTC
TRBD2	TRBJ2-1	TRBV5-1	NA	19	CASSLEKGKSGVSYNEQFF	TGCGCCAGCAGCTTGGAAAAGGGAAAGAGCGGGGTTTCCTACAATGAGCAGTTCTTC
NA	TRBJ1-5	TRBV28	NA	14	CASRSGSGYQPQHF	TGTGCCAGCAGGTCGGGCAGCGGCTATCAGCCCCAGCATTTT
NA	TRBJ1-5	TRBV9	NA	13	CASSGDSNQPQHF	TGTGCCAGCTCAGGGGATAGCAATCAGCCCCAGCATTTT
NA	TRBJ1-2	TRBV28	NA	13	CASTSGGSYGYTF	TGTGCCAGCACTAGCGGGGGAAGCTATGGCTACACCTTC
NA	TRBJ2-7	TRBV19	NA	14	CASTAGPAGYEQYF	TGTGCCAGTACCGCAGGGCCGGCAGGCTACGAGCAGTACTTC
TRBD1	TRBJ1-6	TRBV15	NA	14	CATSRGQGITPLHF	TGTGCCACCAGCAGGGGACAGGGCATAACACCTCTCCACTTT
NA	TRBJ2-1	TRBV7-6	NA	13	CASSSWLVNEQFF	TGTGCCAGCAGCTCTTGGTTAGTAAATGAGCAGTTCTTC
NA	TRBJ1-1	TRBV4-1	NA	13	CASSLDRLAEAFF	TGCGCCAGCAGCCTAGACAGGCTCGCTGAAGCTTTCTTT
NA	TRBJ1-4	TRBV29-1	NA	15	CSGATDKGTNEKLFF	TGCAGCGGCGCGACAGATAAAGGGACTAATGAAAAACTGTTTTTT
NA	TRBJ1-5	TRBV14	NA	14	CASSPDISNQPQHF	TGTGCCAGCAGCCCGGACATTAGCAATCAGCCCCAGCATTTT
TRBD1	TRBJ2-5	TRBV24-1	NA	15	CATSDLGQGQETQYF	TGTGCCACCAGTGACCTCGGACAGGGACAAGAGACCCAGTACTTC
NA	TRBJ1-1	TRBV4-2	NA	14	CASSHPRGNTEAFF	TGTGCCAGCAGCCATCCCCGGGGGAACACTGAAGCTTTCTTT
TRBD2	TRBJ2-1	TRBV25-1	NA	17	CASSEYGAGGPYNEQFF	TGTGCCAGCAGTGAGTATGGAGCGGGAGGGCCTTACAATGAGCAGTTCTTC
NA	TRBJ2-1	TRBV23-1	NA	14	CASSTPGAYNEQFF	TGCGCCAGCAGTACCCCAGGCGCGTACAATGAGCAGTTCTTC
NA	TRBJ2-5	TRBV5-6	NA	15	CASSFPPPYAETQYF	TGTGCCAGCAGCTTTCCCCCCCCATATGCGGAGACCCAGTACTTC
TRBD1	TRBJ1-1	TRBV19	NA	16	CASSPGQGWANTEAFF	TGTGCCAGTAGTCCGGGACAGGGATGGGCGAACACTGAAGCTTTCTTT
NA	TRBJ1-2	TRBV5-4	few	15	CASSLTGMFSYGYTF	TGTGCCAGCAGCTTGACAGGGATGTTTAGCTATGGCTACACCTTC
NA	TRBJ1-2	TRBV4-3	NA	16	CASSQDRSGPYYGYTF	TGCGCCAGCAGCCAAGATCGGTCAGGGCCTTACTATGGCTACACCTTC
TRBD1	TRBJ1-2	TRBV23-1	NA	13	CASSQTTGNGYTF	TGCGCCAGCAGTCAAACGACAGGGAACGGCTACACCTTC
TRBD2	TRBJ2-7	TRBV5-1	NA	16	CASSLGRGGRSYEQYF	TGCGCCAGCAGCTTAGGGCGGGGGGGCCGCTCCTACGAGCAGTACTTC
TRBD2	TRBJ2-1	TRBV19	NA	22	CASEDHRGGTSGGAGSYNEQFF	TGTGCCAGCGAAGACCATCGTGGAGGGACTAGCGGGGGGGCAGGGTCCTACAATGAGCAGTTCTTC
TRBD1	TRBJ2-7	TRBV2	NA	16	CASSGGRETGMHEQYF	TGTGCCAGCAGTGGGGGACGTGAGACAGGGATGCACGAGCAGTACTTC
NA	TRBJ2-5	TRBV4-2	NA	16	CASSQNPTAALETQYF	TGTGCCAGCAGCCAAAACCCCACAGCGGCACTGGAGACCCAGTACTTC
NA	TRBJ1-4	TRBV30	NA	16	CAWSVPLTLSNEKLFF	TGTGCCTGGAGTGTACCCTTGACTCTAAGTAATGAAAAACTGTTTTTT
TRBD1	TRBJ2-7	TRBV6-6	once	15	CASSWPGQGIYEQYF	TGTGCCAGCAGTTGGCCGGGACAGGGTATCTACGAGCAGTACTTC
TRBD2	TRBJ2-7	TRBV4-2	few	16	CASSQGPSGGAYEQYF	TGTGCCAGCAGCCAAGGGCCCAGCGGGGGGGCCTACGAGCAGTACTTC
TRBD1	TRBJ1-6	TRBV28	NA	14	CASSSGQGDSPLHF	TGTGCCAGCAGCTCCGGACAGGGAGATTCACCCCTCCACTTT
TRBD1	TRBJ1-4	TRBV27	NA	15	CASRDPGQGIEKLFF	TGTGCCAGCAGGGACCCGGGACAGGGGATTGAAAAACTGTTTTTT